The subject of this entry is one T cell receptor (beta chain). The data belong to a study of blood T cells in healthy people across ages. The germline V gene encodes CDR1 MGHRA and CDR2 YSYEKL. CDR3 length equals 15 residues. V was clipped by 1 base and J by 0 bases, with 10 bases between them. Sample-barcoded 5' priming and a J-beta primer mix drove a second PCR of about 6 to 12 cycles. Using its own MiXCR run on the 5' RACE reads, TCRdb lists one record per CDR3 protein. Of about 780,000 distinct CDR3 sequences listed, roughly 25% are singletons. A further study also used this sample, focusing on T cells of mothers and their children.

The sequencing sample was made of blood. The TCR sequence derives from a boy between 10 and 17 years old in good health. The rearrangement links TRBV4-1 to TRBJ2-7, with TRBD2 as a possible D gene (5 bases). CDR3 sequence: CASSQGWESSYEQYF. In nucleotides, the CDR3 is TGCGCCAGCAGCCAAGGGTGGGAGAGCTCCTACGAGCAGTACTTC.